The clone carrying this T cell receptor beta chain was detected only a few times. Its antigen is still unknown. Separate from the approximately 670-subject first cohort, the roughly 120-subject validation cohort was the one that the donors belonged to. This sample was included in a study of cytomegalovirus exposure and HLA in healthy donors. Overall study findings and caveats: TCR beta chains numbering more than 150 were designated cytomegalovirus-associated. It was reportedly the case that the classifier diagnosed cytomegalovirus status with high specificity and sensitivity.

Sequencing was performed with immunoSEQ multiplex PCR; in TCRdb, only in-frame clones are kept and a portion is missing. Of 110,000 to 150,000 clones listed, 90% to 95% were seen once; the top ten hold about 0.64%. CDR3 length: 14 residues. The germline V and J ends were trimmed by 6 bases and 12 bases, with 21 bases remaining between them. The clonotype was recovered from a man aged 18 to 35 in good health and CMV-seronegative. The gene calls are TRBV23-1 and TRBJ2-4; D might be TRBD2 (6 bases). TRBV23-1 has ORF status, its function being uncertain. The sequenced sample was PBMCs. The CDR3 is CASRPGRGVASQYF. The CDR3 DNA follows: TGCGCCAGCAGGCCAGGCCGCGGGGTTGCGTCTCAGTACTTC.